This passage covers 18 T cell receptor beta chains from one sample sequenced in a study of vaccination effects on CD4 cells after COVID-19. Method: immunoSEQ multiplex PCR; TCRdb's copy keeps in-frame clones and lacks some. The table lists just under 45,000 clones, roughly 79% of them singletons, with 11% in the top ten. ViraFEST expansion of antigen-specific CD4+ T cells with viral peptide pools preceded sequencing. Around day 10 of culture, CD4+ T cells were separated out. Vaccine recipients had no previous SARS-CoV-2 infection; their nucleocapsid antibodies were negative. These receptors have no known antigen. The sample consisted of CD4+ T cells from PBMCs cultured with SARS-CoV-2 spike peptides, taken before COVID-19 vaccination. The receptors here all came from a human donor who received a COVID-19 vaccine.

The chain combines TRBV28 with TRBJ1-2; D is perhaps TRBD1 (5 bases). The CDR3 totals 15 residues. In germline, CDR1 is MDHEN, CDR2 SYDVKM. V was pared by 5 bases and J by 0 bases, with 13 bases between. The CDR3 bases are TGTGCCAGCAGTGGGTCCGGACACCCTAACTATGGCTACACCTTC. Amino acid sequence: CASSGSGHPNYGYTF.

The chain combines TRBV5-1 with TRBJ2-2; TRBD2 aligns across 15 bases. V lost 3 bases, J lost 1 base, and 7 bases stayed unmatched. The germline V gene has CDR1 SGHRS and CDR2 YFSETQ. The CDR3 has 19 residues. CDR3 DNA: TGCGCCAGCAGCTCCGCTCCGGGACTAGCGGGGGGGAACACCGGGGAGCTGTTTTTT. Protein sequence: CASSSAPGLAGGNTGELFF. The whole variable domain, remainder taken from reference TRBV5-1 and TRBJ2-2, is KAGVTQTPRYLIKTRGQQVTLSCSPISGHRSVSWYQQTPGQGLQFLFEYFSETQRNKGNFPGRFSGRQFSNSRSEMNVSTLELGDSALYLCASSSAPGLAGGNTGELFFGEGSRLTVL.

The chain couples TRBV5-1 to TRBJ2-3; 8 bases line up with TRBD1. Germline V lookup: CDR1 SGHRS, CDR2 YFSETQ. This CDR3 spans 15 amino acids. The junction had 9 bases not matched to a gene; V was cut back by 4 bases and J by 5 bases. The CDR3 DNA is TGCGCCAGCAGCGCCCAGGGGGCTTTGGGAGATACGCAGTATTTT. Translation gives CASSAQGALGDTQYF.

In DNA, the CDR3 is TGTGCCAGCTCCCTTAGCACAGGGGAATTGGATACGCAGTATTTT. This codes for CASSLSTGELDTQYF. The V call is TRBV18, the J call TRBJ2-3; TRBD1 agrees at 7 bases. V trimming: 6 bases; J trimming: 6 bases; junction bases outside the gene matches: 12. The CDR3 consists of 15 residues. CDR1 is KGHSH, CDR2 LQKENI, per germline.

This clone was seen a single time. The chain couples TRBV3-1 (or the pseudogene TRBV3-2) to TRBJ2-3, with unresolved D. CDR1 is LGHDT and CDR2 is YNNKEL in the germline V gene (reference sequence). The V end was cut by 0 bases, the J end by 2 bases, with 9 bases between. CDR3 length equals 15 residues. The CDR3 loop is CASSQDIYPTDTQYF. The CDR3 DNA follows: TGTGCCAGCAGCCAAGATATCTACCCCACAGATACGCAGTATTTT.

This chain uses TRBV19 with TRBJ1-2, with unresolved D. V was cut by 3 bases and J by 6 bases, with 17 bases left in between. Germline values: CDR1 LNHDA, CDR2 SQIVND (reference sequence). This CDR3 spans 15 amino acids. CDR3: CASSIGRDGRDGYTF. CDR3 in DNA: TGTGCCAGTAGTATTGGAAGGGATGGTCGTGATGGCTACACCTTC.

The gene calls are TRBV12-5 and TRBJ2-3, with D maybe TRBD1 (6 bases). The V gene's germline CDR1 is LGHNT and CDR2 FRNRAP. V was pared by 0 bases and J by 4 bases, with 23 bases between. The CDR3 is 19 residues long. CDR3 amino acids: CASGLVKDGQGPVADTQYF. CDR3 bases: TGTGCTAGTGGTTTGGTAAAAGACGGGCAGGGGCCGGTTGCAGATACGCAGTATTTT.

The chain employs TRBV12-3 or TRBV12-4 and TRBJ1-2; the D is unclear. The CDR3 spans 9 residues. V shed 9 bases and J shed 3 bases, with 2 bases lying between them. This chain's CDR3 is CASDYGYTF. As DNA, the CDR3 is TGTGCCAGTGACTATGGCTACACCTTC.

The V and J genes are TRBV20-1 and TRBJ2-2, with unresolved D. Germline V gives CDR1 DFQATT, CDR2 SNEGSKA (reference sequence). V dropped 3 bases and J dropped 0 bases, with 2 bases sitting between them. There are 12 residues in the CDR3. CDR3 DNA: TGCAGTGCTAGTTCGAACACCGGGGAGCTGTTTTTT. Translated, it gives CSASSNTGELFF.

This chain links TRBV5-1 with TRBJ2-7; 7 nucleotides line up with TRBD2. Trimming took 4 bases from V and 2 from J; bases not matched to a gene: 6. This CDR3 is 14 amino acids long. From germline, CDR1 is SGHRS and CDR2 YFSETQ. CDR3 sequence (DNA): TGCGCCAGCAGCCCTGTAGCGGGCACCTACGAGCAGTACGTC. This sequence encodes CASSPVAGTYEQYV.

The chain uses TRBV6-5 and TRBJ2-3; 9 positions match TRBD1. V lost 8 bases, J lost 5 bases, and 5 bases stayed unmatched. CDR1 and CDR2 (germline): MNHEY, SVGAGI. This CDR3 spans 13 amino acids. CDR3 amino acids: CASGDRVRDTQYF. Written as DNA, the CDR3 is TGTGCCAGCGGGGACAGGGTTAGAGATACGCAGTATTTT.

The CDR3 region has the DNA TGTGCCACCAGCAGAGATATTAGTTATGGCTACACCTTC. This sequence encodes CATSRDISYGYTF. This chain links TRBV15 with TRBJ1-2; D remains ambiguous. V gave up 0 bases and J gave up 5 bases, with 7 bases separating them. The CDR3 runs to 13 residues. From germline, CDR1 is LNHNV and CDR2 YYDKDF (reference sequence). The full variable domain, rest sourced from reference TRBV15 and TRBJ1-2, is DAMVIQNPRYQVTQFGKPVTLSCSQTLNHNVMYWYQQKSSQAPKLLFHYYDKDFNNEADTPDNFQSRRPNTSFCFLDIRSPGLGDTAMYLCATSRDISYGYTFGSGTRLTVV.

V is TRBV29-1 and J is TRBJ1-4, with 7 positions matching TRBD1. The V gene end was trimmed by 5 bases and the J gene end by 8 bases; junction bases not matched to a gene: 5. CDR3 size: 12 residues. The germline V gene has CDR1 SQVTM and CDR2 ANQGSEA. The CDR3 here is CSVHTGVEKLFF. In nucleotides, the CDR3 is TGCAGCGTTCACACAGGGGTGGAAAAACTGTTTTTT.

The chain combines TRBV6-2 or TRBV6-3 with TRBJ2-3; 9 nucleotides line up with TRBD2. This CDR3 is 16 amino acids long. V lost 6 bases and J lost 9; bases outside the gene matches: 16. Germline CDR1 MNHEY, CDR2 SVGEGT. The CDR3 loop reads CASSLPSGGMVPTQYF. CDR3 bases: TGTGCCAGCAGCCTTCCGAGCGGGGGGATGGTGCCCACGCAGTATTTT.

The rearrangement uses TRBV7-2 and TRBJ2-3, with 8 bases aligning to TRBD1. CDR1 is SGHTA, CDR2 FQGNSA, per germline. Germline trimming cut 2 bases from V and 1 base from J; bases unmatched to any gene: 2. CDR3 size: 15 residues. CDR3 sequence (DNA): TGTGCCAGCAGCTTACGGGGACAGGGCACAGATACGCAGTATTTT. Protein sequence: CASSLRGQGTDTQYF.

The V call is TRBV18, the J call TRBJ1-3; weak D call: TRBD1 (5 bases). Between the trimmed V and J ends, which lost 3 bases and 0 bases, there was a span of 9 bases. Germline V gene data show CDR1 as KGHSH and CDR2 as LQKENI. The CDR3 spans 15 residues. In DNA, the CDR3 is TGTGCCAGCTCACCCCCAGGGATCTCTGGAAACACCATATATTTT. Encoded protein: CASSPPGISGNTIYF.

The rearrangement joins TRBV5-1 to TRBJ2-7; D gene uncertain. There are 13 residues in the CDR3. Trimming removed 4 bases at V and 1 base at J, with 9 bases between. The V gene's germline CDR1 is SGHRS and CDR2 YFSETQ. The CDR3: CASSADGSYEQYV. The CDR3, as DNA: TGCGCCAGCAGCGCGGACGGATCCTACGAGCAGTACGTC.

In this sample, this clone is medium-sized. V is TRBV6-2 or TRBV6-3 and J is TRBJ2-7, with a weak D call TRBD2 (7 bases). The CDR3 covers 14 residues. V lost 6 bases and J lost 2, with 14 bases in between. Germline-derived CDR1 and CDR2 are MNHEY and SVGEGT. CDR3 sequence (DNA): TGTGCCAGCAGCCCCGTGCGGGGGCCCTACGAGCAGTACGTC. It specifies CASSPVRGPYEQYV.